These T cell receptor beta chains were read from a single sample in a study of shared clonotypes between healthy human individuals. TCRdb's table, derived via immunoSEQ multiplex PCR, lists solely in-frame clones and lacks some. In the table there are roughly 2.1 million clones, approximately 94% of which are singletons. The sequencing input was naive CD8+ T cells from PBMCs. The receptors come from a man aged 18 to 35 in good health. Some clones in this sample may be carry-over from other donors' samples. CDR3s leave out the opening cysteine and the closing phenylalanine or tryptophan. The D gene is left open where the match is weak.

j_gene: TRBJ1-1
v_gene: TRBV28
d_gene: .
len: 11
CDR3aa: ASSWTRGTEAF

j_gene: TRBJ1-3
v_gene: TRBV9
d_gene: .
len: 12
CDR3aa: ASSVGREGYTIY

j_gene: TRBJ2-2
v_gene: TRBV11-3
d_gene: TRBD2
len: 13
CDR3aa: ASSPSSGRTGELF

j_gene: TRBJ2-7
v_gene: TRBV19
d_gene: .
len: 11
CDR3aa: ASGGFLGDEQY

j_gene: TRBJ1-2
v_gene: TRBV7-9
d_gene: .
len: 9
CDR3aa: ASSLGPGYT

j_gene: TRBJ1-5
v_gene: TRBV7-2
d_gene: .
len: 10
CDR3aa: ASSAGHQPQH

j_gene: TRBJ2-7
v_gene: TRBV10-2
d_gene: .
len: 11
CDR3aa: ASSVDRPYEQY

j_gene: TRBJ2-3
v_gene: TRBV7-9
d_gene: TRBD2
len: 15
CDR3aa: ASGGLAGEGGTDTQY

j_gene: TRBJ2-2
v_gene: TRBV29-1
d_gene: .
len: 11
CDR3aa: SVLGVNTGELF

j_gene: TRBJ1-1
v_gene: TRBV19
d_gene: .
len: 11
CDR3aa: ASRSLFRTEAF

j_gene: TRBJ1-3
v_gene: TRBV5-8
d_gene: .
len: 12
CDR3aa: ASSLGWSGNTIY

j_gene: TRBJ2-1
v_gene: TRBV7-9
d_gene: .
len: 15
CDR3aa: ASSVPSATSSYNEQF

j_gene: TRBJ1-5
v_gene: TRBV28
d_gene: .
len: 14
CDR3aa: ASSLVVGQGNQPQH

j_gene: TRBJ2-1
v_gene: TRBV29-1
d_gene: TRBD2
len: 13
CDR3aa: SVAQGGGGYNEQF

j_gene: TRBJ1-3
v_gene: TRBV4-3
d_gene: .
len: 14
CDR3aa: ASSPDRTISGNTIY

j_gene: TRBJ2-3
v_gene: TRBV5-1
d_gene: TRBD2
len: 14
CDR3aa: ASSLLAGGRADTQY

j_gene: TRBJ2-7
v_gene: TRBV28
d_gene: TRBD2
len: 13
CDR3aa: ASSLDWGGFYEQY

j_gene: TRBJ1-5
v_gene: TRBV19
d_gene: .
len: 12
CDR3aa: ASTTLGGSQPQH

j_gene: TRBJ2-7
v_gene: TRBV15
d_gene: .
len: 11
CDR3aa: ATSTGLIYEQY

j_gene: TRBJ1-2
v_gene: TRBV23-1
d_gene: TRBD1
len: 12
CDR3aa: ASSPGQGYYGYT

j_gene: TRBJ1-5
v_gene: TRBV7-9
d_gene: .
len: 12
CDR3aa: ASSLGGIVQPQH

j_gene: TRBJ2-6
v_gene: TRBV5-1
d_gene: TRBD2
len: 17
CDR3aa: ASSLVGLAQSSGANVLT

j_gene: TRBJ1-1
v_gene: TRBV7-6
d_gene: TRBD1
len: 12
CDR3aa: ASSLGQGFTEAF

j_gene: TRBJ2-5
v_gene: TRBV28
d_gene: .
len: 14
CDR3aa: ASTPVVRQVQETQY

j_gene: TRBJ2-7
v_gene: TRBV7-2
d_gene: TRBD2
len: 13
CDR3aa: ASTPFSGGTHEQY

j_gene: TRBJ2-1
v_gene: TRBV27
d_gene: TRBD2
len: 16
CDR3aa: ASSPVSGRAVFYNEQF

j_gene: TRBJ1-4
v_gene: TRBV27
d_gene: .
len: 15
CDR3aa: ASSRSVGAATNEKLF

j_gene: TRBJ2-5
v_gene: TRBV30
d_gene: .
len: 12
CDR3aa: AWSATRYQETQY

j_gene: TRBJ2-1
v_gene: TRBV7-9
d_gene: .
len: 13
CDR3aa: ASSPTRVTYNEQF

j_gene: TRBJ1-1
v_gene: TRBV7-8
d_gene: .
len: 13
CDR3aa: ASSPRQIVNTEAF

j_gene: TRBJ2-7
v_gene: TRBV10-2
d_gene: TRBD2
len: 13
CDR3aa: ASRGPGLAGYEQY

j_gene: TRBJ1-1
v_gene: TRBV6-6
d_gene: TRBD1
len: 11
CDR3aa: ASKWDRVTEAF

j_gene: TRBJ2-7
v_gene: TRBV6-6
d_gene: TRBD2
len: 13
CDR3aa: ASSYLAEGAVEQY

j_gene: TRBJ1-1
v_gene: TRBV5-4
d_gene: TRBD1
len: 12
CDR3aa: ASTLQGMNTEAF

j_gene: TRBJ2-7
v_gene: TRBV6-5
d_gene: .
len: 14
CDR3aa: ASSYSTGAREYEQY

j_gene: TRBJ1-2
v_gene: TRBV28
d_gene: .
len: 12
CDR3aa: ASSFGGAAYGYT

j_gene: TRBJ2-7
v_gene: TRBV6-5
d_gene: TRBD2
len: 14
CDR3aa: ASSYLTSLRSYEQY

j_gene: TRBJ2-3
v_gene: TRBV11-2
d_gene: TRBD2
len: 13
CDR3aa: ASSFLAGVLDTQY

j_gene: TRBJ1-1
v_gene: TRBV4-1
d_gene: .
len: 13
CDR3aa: ASSQSPGSKTEAF

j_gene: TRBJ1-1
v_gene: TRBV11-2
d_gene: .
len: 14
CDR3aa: ASSWPTEGPDTEAF

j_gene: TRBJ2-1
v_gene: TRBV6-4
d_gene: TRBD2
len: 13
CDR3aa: ASSETSGLYNEQF

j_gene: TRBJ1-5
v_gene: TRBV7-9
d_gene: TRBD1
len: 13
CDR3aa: ASSPGGQNNQPQH

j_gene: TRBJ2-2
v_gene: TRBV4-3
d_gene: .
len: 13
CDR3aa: ASSQDGTLTGELF